Each of the 7 T cell receptor beta chains below was sequenced from the same sample in a study of blood T cells in healthy people across ages. Next came a second PCR, run for about 6 to 12 cycles, which used a sample-barcoded 5' primer along with a J-beta primer mix. TCRdb reprocessed the 5' RACE reads with MiXCR, giving one entry per CDR3 protein. The repertoire holds about 1.8 million distinct CDR3 sequences, with around half as singletons. The sample taken for sequencing was blood. These TCRs come from a woman between 35 and 50 years old in good health.

This clonotype was detected only a few times. The chain is built from TRBV20-1 and TRBJ2-7; no definite D call. CDR3 length: 13 residues. CDR1 is DFQATT and CDR2 is SNEGSKA in the germline V gene (reference sequence). Between the trimmed V and J ends, which lost 1 base and 3 bases, there was a span of 10 bases. CDR3 bases: TGCAGTGCTAGAGCTACAGCAAGCTACGAGCAGTACTTC. This encodes CSARATASYEQYF.

The chain combines TRBV6-1 with TRBJ1-2; 8 bases align to TRBD1. The CDR3 is 14 amino acids. Germline assignment: CDR1 MNHNS and CDR2 SASEGT. The V gene end was trimmed by 8 bases and the J gene end by 8 bases; junction bases not matched to a gene: 13. The CDR3 region is CASRPTGELGGYTF. For the CDR3, the DNA is TGTGCCAGCCGGCCGACAGGGGAGTTGGGAGGCTACACCTTC.

V is TRBV3-1 and J is TRBJ2-5, with D possibly being TRBD2 (6 bases). The germline CDR1 and CDR2 sequences are LGHDT and YNNKEL (reference sequence). The V and J ends lost 1 base and 1 base respectively, with 13 bases between them. The CDR3 length is 16 residues. The CDR3 DNA sequence: TGTGCCAGCAGCCAAGTCGGCGGGGCCCTCCAAGAGACCCAGTACTTC. This sequence encodes CASSQVGGALQETQYF.

This chain joins TRBV28 and TRBJ2-2; D remains ambiguous. Germline values: CDR1 MDHEN, CDR2 SYDVKM. V lost 7 bases and J 5 bases, leaving 17 bases between the germline ends. The CDR3 is 15 amino acids. Written as DNA, the CDR3 is TGTGCCAGCACCTCGACCCCCGGACGAACCGGGGAGCTGTTTTTT. This encodes CASTSTPGRTGELFF.

This sequence joins TRBV7-2 and TRBJ2-3, with D possibly matching TRBD1 (5 bases). CDR1 is SGHTA and CDR2 is FQGNSA in the germline V gene. V gave up 5 bases and J gave up 8 bases, with 14 bases separating them. This CDR3 has 13 amino acids. The CDR3 region has the DNA TGTGCCAGCAGCCCAGTAGGTCAGGGTACGCAGTATTTT. It specifies CASSPVGQGTQYF.

This chain uses TRBV18 with TRBJ2-1, with 7 bases aligning to TRBD2. V dropped 4 bases and J dropped 4; count of bases not matched to a gene: 4. This CDR3 has 14 amino acids. The germline gives CDR1 KGHSH, CDR2 LQKENI. In DNA form, the CDR3 reads TGTGCCAGCTCACAGGCTAGCGGTTACAATGAGCAGTTCTTC. Its translation: CASSQASGYNEQFF.

The J gene is TRBJ2-6, the V gene TRBV10-2, with D uncertain. This CDR3 spans 15 amino acids. Germline V CDR1 and CDR2: WSHSY, SAAADI. The V and J ends lost 4 bases and 0 bases respectively, with 7 bases between them. Here the CDR3 DNA reads TGCGCCAGCAGTGCGGTCCTCTCTGGGGCCAACGTCCTGACTTTC. It translates to CASSAVLSGANVLTF.